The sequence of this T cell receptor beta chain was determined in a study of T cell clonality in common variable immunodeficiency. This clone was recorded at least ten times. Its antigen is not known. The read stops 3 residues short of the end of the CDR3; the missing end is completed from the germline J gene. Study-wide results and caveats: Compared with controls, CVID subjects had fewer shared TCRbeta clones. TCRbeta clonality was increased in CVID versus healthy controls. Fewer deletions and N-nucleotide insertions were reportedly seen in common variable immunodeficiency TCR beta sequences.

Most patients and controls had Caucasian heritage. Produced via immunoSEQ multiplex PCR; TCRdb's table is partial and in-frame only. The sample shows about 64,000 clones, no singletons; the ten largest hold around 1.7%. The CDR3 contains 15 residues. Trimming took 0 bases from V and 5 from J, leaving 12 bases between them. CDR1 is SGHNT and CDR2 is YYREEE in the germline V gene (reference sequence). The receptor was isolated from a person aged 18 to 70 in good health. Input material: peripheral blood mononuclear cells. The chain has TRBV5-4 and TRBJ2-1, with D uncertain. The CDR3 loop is CASSLEQLKNNEQFF. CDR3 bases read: TGTGCCAGCAGCTTGGAACAGCTGAAGAACAATGAG.